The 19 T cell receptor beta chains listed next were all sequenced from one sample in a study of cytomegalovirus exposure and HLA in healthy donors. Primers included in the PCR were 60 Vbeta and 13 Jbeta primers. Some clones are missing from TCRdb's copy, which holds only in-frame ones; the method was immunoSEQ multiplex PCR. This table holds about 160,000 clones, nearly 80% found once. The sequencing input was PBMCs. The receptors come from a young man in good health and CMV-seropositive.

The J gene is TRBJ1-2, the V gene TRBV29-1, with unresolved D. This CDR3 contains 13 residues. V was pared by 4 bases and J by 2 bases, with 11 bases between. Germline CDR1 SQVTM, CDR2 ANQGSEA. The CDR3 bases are TGCAGCGTTGCGACAAACGCGAACTATGGCTACACCTTC. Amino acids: CSVATNANYGYTF.

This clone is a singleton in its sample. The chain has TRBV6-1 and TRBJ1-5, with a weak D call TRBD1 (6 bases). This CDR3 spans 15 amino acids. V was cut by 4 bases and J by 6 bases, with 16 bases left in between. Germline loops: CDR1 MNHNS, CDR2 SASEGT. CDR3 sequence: CASSVITGFGQPQHF. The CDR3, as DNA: TGTGCCAGCAGTGTAATCACAGGGTTTGGTCAGCCCCAGCATTTT.

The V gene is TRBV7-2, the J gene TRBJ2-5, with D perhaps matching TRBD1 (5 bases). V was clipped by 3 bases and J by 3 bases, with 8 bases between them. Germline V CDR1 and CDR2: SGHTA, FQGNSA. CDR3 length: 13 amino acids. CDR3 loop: CASSFKGEETQYF. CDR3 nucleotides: TGTGCCAGCAGCTTCAAAGGGGAAGAGACCCAGTACTTC.

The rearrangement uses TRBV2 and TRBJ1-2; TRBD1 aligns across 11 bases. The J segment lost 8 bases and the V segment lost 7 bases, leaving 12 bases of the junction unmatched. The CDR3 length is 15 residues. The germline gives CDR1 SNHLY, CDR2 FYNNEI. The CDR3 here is CASISLGQGAYGYTF. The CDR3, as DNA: TGTGCCAGCATTTCCTTAGGACAGGGGGCATACGGCTACACCTTC.

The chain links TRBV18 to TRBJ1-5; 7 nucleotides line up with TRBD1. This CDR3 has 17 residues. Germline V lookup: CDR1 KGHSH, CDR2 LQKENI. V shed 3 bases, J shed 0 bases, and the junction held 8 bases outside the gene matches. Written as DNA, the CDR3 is TGTGCCAGCTCACCCTCCGACAGGGTCATTAGCAATCAGCCCCAGCATTTT. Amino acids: CASSPSDRVISNQPQHF.

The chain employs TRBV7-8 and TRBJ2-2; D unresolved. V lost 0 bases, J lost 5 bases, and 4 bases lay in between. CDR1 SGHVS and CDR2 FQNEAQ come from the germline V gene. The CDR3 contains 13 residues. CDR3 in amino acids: CASSLAATGELFF. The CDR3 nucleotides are TGTGCCAGCAGCTTAGCGGCAACCGGGGAGCTGTTTTTT.

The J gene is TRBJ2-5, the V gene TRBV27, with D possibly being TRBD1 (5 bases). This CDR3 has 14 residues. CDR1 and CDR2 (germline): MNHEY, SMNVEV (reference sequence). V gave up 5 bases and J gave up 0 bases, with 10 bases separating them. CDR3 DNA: TGTGCCAGCAGTCCCAACAGGTACCAAGAGACCCAGTACTTC. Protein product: CASSPNRYQETQYF.

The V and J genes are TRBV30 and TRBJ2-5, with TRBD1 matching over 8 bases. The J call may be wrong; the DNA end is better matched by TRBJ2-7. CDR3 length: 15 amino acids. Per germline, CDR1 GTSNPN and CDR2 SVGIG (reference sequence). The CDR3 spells CAWSASWTGPYEQYF. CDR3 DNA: TGTGCCTGGAGTGCCTCCTGGACAGGGCCTTACGAGCAGTACTTC.

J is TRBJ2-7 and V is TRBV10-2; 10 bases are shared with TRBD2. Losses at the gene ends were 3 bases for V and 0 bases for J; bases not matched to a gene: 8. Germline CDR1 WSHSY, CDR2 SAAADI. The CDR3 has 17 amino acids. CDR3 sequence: CASSEASGRWDSYEQYF. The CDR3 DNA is TGCGCCAGCAGTGAAGCTAGCGGGAGATGGGACTCCTACGAGCAGTACTTC.

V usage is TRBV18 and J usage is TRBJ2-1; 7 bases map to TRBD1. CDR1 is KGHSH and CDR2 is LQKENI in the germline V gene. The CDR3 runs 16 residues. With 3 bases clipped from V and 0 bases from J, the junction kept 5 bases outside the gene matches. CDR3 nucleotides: TGTGCCAGCTCACCGGGACAGTCAAGCTCCTACAATGAGCAGTTCTTC. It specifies CASSPGQSSSYNEQFF.

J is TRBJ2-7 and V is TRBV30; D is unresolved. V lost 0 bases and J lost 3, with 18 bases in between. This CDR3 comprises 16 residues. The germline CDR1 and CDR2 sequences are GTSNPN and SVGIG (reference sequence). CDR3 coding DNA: TGTGCCTGGAGTGTAAACTGGCGAGGCTTGGGCTACGAGCAGTACTTC. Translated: CAWSVNWRGLGYEQYF.

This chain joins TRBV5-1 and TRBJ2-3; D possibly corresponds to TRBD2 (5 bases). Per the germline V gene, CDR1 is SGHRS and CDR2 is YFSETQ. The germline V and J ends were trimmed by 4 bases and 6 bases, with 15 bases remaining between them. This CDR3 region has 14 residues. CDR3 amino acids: CASSRSPGKDTQYF. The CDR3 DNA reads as TGCGCCAGCAGCAGAAGTCCCGGGAAGGATACGCAGTATTTT.

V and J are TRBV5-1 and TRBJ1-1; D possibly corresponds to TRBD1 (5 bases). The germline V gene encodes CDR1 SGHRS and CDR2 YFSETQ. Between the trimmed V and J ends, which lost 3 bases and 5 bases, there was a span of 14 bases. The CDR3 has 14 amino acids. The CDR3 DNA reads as TGCGCCAGCAGCTACGGTTCGGAGGGGACTGAAGCTTTCTTT. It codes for CASSYGSEGTEAFF.

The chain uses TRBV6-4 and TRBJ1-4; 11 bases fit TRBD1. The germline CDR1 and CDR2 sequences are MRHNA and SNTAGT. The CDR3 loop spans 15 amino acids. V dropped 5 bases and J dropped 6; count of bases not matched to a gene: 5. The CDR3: CASSPGQGADEKLFF. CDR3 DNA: TGTGCCAGCAGTCCCGGACAGGGGGCGGATGAAAAACTGTTTTTT.

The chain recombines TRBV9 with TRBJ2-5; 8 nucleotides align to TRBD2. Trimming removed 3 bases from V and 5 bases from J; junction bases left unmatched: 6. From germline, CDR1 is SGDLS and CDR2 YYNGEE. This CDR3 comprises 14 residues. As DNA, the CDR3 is TGTGCCAGCAGCGCGGGACTAGTCGAGGAGACCCAGTACTTC. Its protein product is CASSAGLVEETQYF.

The CDR3 DNA reads as TGTGCCAGTACGCCAGTAAGGGGAGGGAGGGCTTTCTTT. Translation: CASTPVRGGRAFF. This sequence joins TRBV2 and TRBJ1-1; the D gene is possibly TRBD1 (5 bases). Germline CDR1 is SNHLY and CDR2 is FYNNEI. Trimming removed 9 bases from V and 11 bases from J, with 22 bases in between. The CDR3 consists of 13 residues.

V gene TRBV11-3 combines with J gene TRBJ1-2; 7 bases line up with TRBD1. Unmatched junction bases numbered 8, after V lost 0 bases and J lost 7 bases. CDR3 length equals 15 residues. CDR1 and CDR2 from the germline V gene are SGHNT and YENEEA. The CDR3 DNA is TGTGCCAGCAGCTTAGATCCCTTCGACAGGGCTGGCTACACCTTC. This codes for CASSLDPFDRAGYTF.

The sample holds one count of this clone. DNA of the CDR3: TGTGCCAGTAGCCCAACCTGGGGTGCGGGAACTGAGCAGTTCTTC. It is translated as CASSPTWGAGTEQFF. The chain recombines TRBV19 with TRBJ2-1; tentative D call: TRBD2 (6 bases). The CDR3 totals 15 residues. V lost 6 bases to trimming and J lost 9 bases, with 21 bases between them. Germline V gives CDR1 LNHDA, CDR2 SQIVND (reference sequence).

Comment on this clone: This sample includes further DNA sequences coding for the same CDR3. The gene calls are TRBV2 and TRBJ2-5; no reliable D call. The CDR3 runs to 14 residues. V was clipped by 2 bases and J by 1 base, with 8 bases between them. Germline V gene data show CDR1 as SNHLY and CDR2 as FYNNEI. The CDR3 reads CASSEQVPQETQYF. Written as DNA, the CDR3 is TGTGCCAGCAGTGAACAGGTCCCCCAAGAGACCCAGTACTTC.